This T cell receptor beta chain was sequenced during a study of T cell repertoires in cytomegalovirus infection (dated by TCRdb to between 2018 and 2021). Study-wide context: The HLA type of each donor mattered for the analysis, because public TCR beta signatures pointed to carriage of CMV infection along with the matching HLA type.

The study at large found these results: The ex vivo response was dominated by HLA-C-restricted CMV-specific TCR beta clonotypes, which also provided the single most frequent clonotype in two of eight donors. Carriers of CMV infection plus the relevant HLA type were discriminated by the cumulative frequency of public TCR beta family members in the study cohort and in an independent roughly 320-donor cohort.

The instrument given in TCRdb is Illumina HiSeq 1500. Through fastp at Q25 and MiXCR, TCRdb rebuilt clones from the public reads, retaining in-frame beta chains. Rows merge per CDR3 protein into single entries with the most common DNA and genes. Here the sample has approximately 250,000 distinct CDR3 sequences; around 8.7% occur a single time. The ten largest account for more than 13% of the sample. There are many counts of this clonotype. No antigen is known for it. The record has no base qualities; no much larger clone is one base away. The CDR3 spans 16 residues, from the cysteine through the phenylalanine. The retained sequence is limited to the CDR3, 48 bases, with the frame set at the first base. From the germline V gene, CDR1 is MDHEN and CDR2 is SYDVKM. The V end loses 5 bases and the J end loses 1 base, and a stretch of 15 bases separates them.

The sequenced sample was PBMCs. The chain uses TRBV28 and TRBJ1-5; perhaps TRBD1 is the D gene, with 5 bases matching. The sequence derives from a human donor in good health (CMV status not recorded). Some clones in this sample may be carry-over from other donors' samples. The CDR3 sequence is CASSPQGVGSNQPQHF. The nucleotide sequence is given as TGTGCCAGCAGTCCCCAAGGGGTTGGGAGCAATCAGCCCCAGCATTTT.